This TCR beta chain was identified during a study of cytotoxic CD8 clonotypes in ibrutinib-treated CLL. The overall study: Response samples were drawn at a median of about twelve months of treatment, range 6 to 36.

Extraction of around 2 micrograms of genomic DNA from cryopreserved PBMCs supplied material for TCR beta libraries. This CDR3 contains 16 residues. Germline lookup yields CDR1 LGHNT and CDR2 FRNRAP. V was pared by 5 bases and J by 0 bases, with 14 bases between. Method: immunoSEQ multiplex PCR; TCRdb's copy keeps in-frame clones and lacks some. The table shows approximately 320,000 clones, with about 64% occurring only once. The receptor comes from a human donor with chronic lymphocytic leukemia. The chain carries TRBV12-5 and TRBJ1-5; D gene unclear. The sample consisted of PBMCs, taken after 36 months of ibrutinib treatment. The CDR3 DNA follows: TGTGCTAGTGGTCTACCCGACATCGGTAGCAATCAGCCCCAGCATTTT. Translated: CASGLPDIGSNQPQHF. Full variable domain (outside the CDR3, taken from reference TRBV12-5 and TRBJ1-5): DARVTQTPRHKVTEMGQEVTMRCQPILGHNTVFWYRQTMMQGLELLAYFRNRAPLDDSGMPKDRFSAEMPDATLATLKIQPSEPRDSAVYFCASGLPDIGSNQPQHFGDGTRLSIL.